One and the same sample provided the 16 T cell receptor beta chains below, sequenced in a study of blood T cell repertoires in COVID-19. This table comes from immunoSEQ multiplex PCR, and its TCRdb copy is limited to in-frame clones, with some not included. Here the sample spans 150,000 or so clones, approximately 85% being singletons. Specimen: peripheral blood. Receptors were obtained from a woman between 50 and 59 years old with COVID-19, enrolled during active disease.

The chain is built from TRBV3-1 (or the pseudogene TRBV3-2) and TRBJ2-3; TRBD2 matches 7 bases. The CDR3 spans 14 residues. Germline V gives CDR1 LGHDT, CDR2 YNNKEL (reference sequence). The V gene end was trimmed by 4 bases and the J gene end by 2 bases; junction bases not matched to a gene: 3. CDR3 bases: TGTGCCAGCAGCCTAGGACTAGACACAGATACGCAGTATTTT. It specifies CASSLGLDTDTQYF.

The chain is built from TRBV6-4 and TRBJ2-7, with D maybe TRBD2 (5 bases). Germline V gene sequence: CDR1 MRHNA, CDR2 SNTAGT. The CDR3 totals 13 residues. Trimming took off 1 base at V and 7 bases at J, with 11 bases between the two ends. CDR3 sequence reads: CASSDFNSGEQYF. The CDR3 DNA sequence: TGTGCCAGCAGTGACTTTAATTCGGGGGAGCAGTACTTC.

The V and J genes are TRBV2 and TRBJ2-3; D remains ambiguous. The germline V and J ends were trimmed by 5 bases and 3 bases, with 3 bases remaining between them. Germline CDR1 and CDR2: SNHLY and FYNNEI. The CDR3 covers 11 residues. CDR3 sequence reads: CASSPTDTQYF. The CDR3 DNA reads TGTGCCAGCAGTCCAACAGATACGCAGTATTTT.

This sequence joins TRBV5-6 and TRBJ1-2, with a weak D call TRBD1 (6 bases). V was pared by 1 base and J by 2 bases, with 12 bases between. In germline, CDR1 is SGHDT, CDR2 YYEEEE. The CDR3 spans 15 residues. The CDR3 nucleotides read TGTGCCAGCAGCTTGCTGGGGGCGTTAAACTATGGCTACACCTTC. Its translation: CASSLLGALNYGYTF.

The rearrangement links TRBV4-3 to TRBJ2-7; 8 positions match TRBD2. With 0 bases clipped from V and 2 bases from J, the junction kept 9 bases outside the gene matches. Germline-derived CDR1 and CDR2 are LGHNA and YSLEER. This CDR3 contains 17 residues. The CDR3 DNA follows: TGCGCCAGCAGCCAAGATGCCACAACGGGGGGGGCCTACGAGCAGTACTTC. Amino acid sequence: CASSQDATTGGAYEQYF.

This clone was picked up one time. The chain couples TRBV7-2 to TRBJ2-1, with 11 bases matching TRBD2. With V trimmed by 5 bases and J by 2 bases, 11 bases remained unmatched. Germline V CDR1 and CDR2: SGHTA, FQGNSA. The CDR3 covers 18 residues. CDR3 region: CASSPLGSGGAAYNEQFF. The CDR3 DNA sequence: TGTGCCAGCAGCCCTCTCGGTAGCGGGGGGGCGGCCTACAATGAGCAGTTCTTC.

The gene calls are TRBV28 and TRBJ1-2; TRBD1 is a possible D gene (5 bases). V was cut by 5 bases and J by 7 bases, with 23 bases left in between. The CDR3 is 16 amino acids. Germline V gene sequence: CDR1 MDHEN, CDR2 SYDVKM. CDR3 region: CASSRRGASARVGYTF. Written as DNA, the CDR3 is TGTGCCAGCAGTAGGAGAGGCGCGTCCGCCAGGGTTGGCTACACCTTC.

CDR3 loop: CASRNSHSTDTQYF. The CDR3 DNA sequence: TGTGCCAGCAGGAATAGTCATAGCACAGATACGCAGTATTTT. V usage is TRBV25-1 and J usage is TRBJ2-3; no clear D gene. Germline-derived CDR1 and CDR2 are MGHDK and SYGVNS. This CDR3 is 14 amino acids long. V gave up 6 bases and J gave up 0 bases, with 10 bases separating them.

This sequence joins TRBV6-4 and TRBJ1-5; D not certain. The CDR3 loop spans 13 amino acids. Germline V gene data show CDR1 as MRHNA and CDR2 as SNTAGT. The V and J ends lost 4 bases and 1 base respectively, with 5 bases between them. CDR3 in amino acids: CASSVASNQPQHF. The CDR3 bases are TGTGCCAGCAGTGTCGCGAGCAATCAGCCCCAGCATTTT.

The chain links TRBV25-1 to TRBJ1-2; D is ambiguous. The V end was cut by 8 bases, the J end by 5 bases, with 9 bases between. The CDR3 sequence is 11 residues long. Germline V CDR1 and CDR2: MGHDK, SYGVNS. The DNA for the CDR3 is TGTGCCAGCCGCGAGGGTTATGGCTACACCTTC. Translating gives CASREGYGYTF.

This rearrangement joins TRBV6-5 to TRBJ2-5; 7 bases are a match to TRBD2. The V and J ends lost 6 bases and 0 bases, in that order; junction bases with no gene match: 4. Germline V CDR1 and CDR2: MNHEY, SVGAGI. This CDR3 comprises 14 residues. The CDR3 spells CASRQAGNQETQYF. In DNA form, the CDR3 reads TGTGCCAGCAGGCAAGCGGGGAACCAAGAGACCCAGTACTTC.

This chain uses TRBV28 with TRBJ1-4; D perhaps matches TRBD1 (6 bases). The CDR3 is 18 residues long. Between the trimmed V and J ends, which lost 2 bases and 1 base, there was a span of 17 bases. The V gene's germline CDR1 is MDHEN and CDR2 SYDVKM. The CDR3: CASSLGLRWTVTNEKLFF. The DNA for the CDR3 is TGTGCCAGCAGTTTAGGTTTACGTTGGACAGTAACTAATGAAAAACTGTTTTTT.

V and J are TRBV2 and TRBJ1-4; D is possibly TRBD1 (5 bases). The CDR3 loop spans 13 amino acids. Trimming took off 5 bases at V and 10 bases at J, with 14 bases between the two ends. Germline CDR1 reads SNHLY; CDR2 reads FYNNEI. The CDR3 sequence: CASSNAAGGKLFF. The CDR3 region has the DNA TGTGCCAGCAGTAATGCAGCCGGGGGAAAACTGTTTTTT.

The J gene is TRBJ1-1, the V gene TRBV28; D is unclear. V lost 3 bases, J lost 4 bases, and 12 bases lay in between. This CDR3 region has 14 residues. Per germline, CDR1 MDHEN and CDR2 SYDVKM. DNA for the CDR3: TGTGCCAGCAGTTTTCGGGAGGATCGCACTGAAGCTTTCTTT. Its protein is CASSFREDRTEAFF.

The chain links TRBV7-3 to TRBJ2-3; D may be TRBD2 (6 bases). Germline-derived CDR1 and CDR2 are SGHTA and FQGTGA. CDR3 length: 16 amino acids. Between the trimmed V and J ends, which lost 6 bases and 5 bases, there was a span of 21 bases. CDR3 sequence reads: CASSQGGGHRVDTQYF. CDR3 bases: TGTGCCAGCAGTCAGGGAGGAGGGCACCGGGTAGATACGCAGTATTTT.

The chain carries TRBV19 and TRBJ2-5, with 7 bases that match TRBD1. V gave up 3 bases and J gave up 7 bases; unmatched junction bases: 8. CDR3 length: 14 residues. CDR1 LNHDA and CDR2 SQIVND come from the germline V gene (reference sequence). The DNA for the CDR3 is TGTGCCAGTAGTATTGTAGGGGGCCTGGGGACCCAGTACTTC. As protein: CASSIVGGLGTQYF.